The entry below gives a single T cell receptor (beta chain) sequence along with its context. This entry is derived from a study of blood T cell repertoires in COVID-19. About the research overall: The United States, Italy and Spain provided the acute and convalescent COVID-19 samples. Sources were T cells, B-cell-depleted T cells, or PBMCs; the material itself was cDNA or gDNA.

Trimming stripped 5 bases from V and 6 bases from J, with 11 bases between. The CDR3 consists of 13 residues. As originally analysed: The authors estimated nucleated cell counts from reference gene primer amplification. The repertoire was sequenced with immunoSEQ multiplex PCR; TCRdb's copy has only in-frame clones and lacks some. V and J calls and clone size are copied from that table; D and trimming were computed from the DNA. This table has 50,000 to 75,000 clones, around four fifths appearing once. Sequencing input: peripheral blood. This sequence originates from a woman of 80 years or more with active or convalescent COVID-19. The chain is built from TRBV12-3 or TRBV12-4 and TRBJ1-5, with a tentative D call TRBD1 (6 bases). In DNA form, the CDR3 reads TGTGCCAGCAGTCTATCAGGGGCTCAGCCCCAGCATTTT. It is translated as CASSLSGAQPQHF.